Here is one T cell receptor (beta chain) with its context. No antigen is known for it. Profiling relied on immunoSEQ multiplex PCR, and the TCRdb table lists in-frame clones only, not all of them. The table shows under 85,000 clones, with 87% occurring only once. The sample is drawn from a study of OX40 agonist ivuxolimab in advanced cancers. Turning to the study itself: Ivuxolimab is an agonistic anti-OX40 (CD134) antibody, and patients were treated with it. Cohort: approximately 79% men, mean age about 60, aged about 23 to 79.

Study-wide results and caveats: No determination was made of the antigen specificity of the expanded peripheral T cells.

From germline, CDR1 is KGHSH and CDR2 LQKENI. The length of the CDR3 is 15 residues. V lost 6 bases to trimming and J lost 4 bases; unmatched junction nucleotides: 7. This receptor was taken from an adult with an advanced solid tumor such as melanoma, head and neck, liver or kidney cancer. The rearrangement uses TRBV18 and TRBJ2-1; 9 positions agree with TRBD2. Source: CD4+ or CD8+ T cells sorted from blood, taken in a trial of the OX40 agonist ivuxolimab. The CDR3, as DNA: TGTGCCAGCTCCATAGCGGGAGTATATTACAATGAGCAGTTCTTC. It codes for CASSIAGVYYNEQFF.